Presented here are 8 T cell receptor beta chains from one specimen sequenced in a study of early T cells in non-severe SARS-CoV-2 infection. TCRdb re-analysed the 5' RACE reads in MiXCR, keeping a single row per CDR3 protein. The sample has tens of thousands of distinct CDR3 sequences, approximately 5.2% seen once. Sequencing input: whole blood. The receptors originated from an adult who was a healthcare worker with PCR-confirmed SARS-CoV-2 infection or an uninfected control (not recorded which).

This clonotype was observed at least ten times. The chain uses TRBV18 and TRBJ1-1; 7 bases match TRBD1. CDR1 and CDR2 (germline): KGHSH, LQKENI. The CDR3 covers 13 residues. V gave up 6 bases and J gave up 3 bases; unmatched junction bases: 4. CDR3 nucleotides: TGTGCCAGCTCCCTCGACAGGGACACTGAAGCTTTCTTT. It encodes CASSLDRDTEAFF.

This clonotype is judged medium-sized. V usage is TRBV7-8 and J usage is TRBJ2-5, with 9 bases matching TRBD1. From germline, CDR1 is SGHVS and CDR2 FQNEAQ. The junction had 10 bases not matched to a gene; V was cut back by 5 bases and J by 6 bases. This CDR3 has 15 residues. This chain's CDR3 is CASSPGTGNLKTQYF. CDR3 DNA sequence: TGTGCCAGCAGCCCAGGGACAGGGAACCTAAAGACCCAGTACTTC.

This clonotype was seen ten or more times. The chain is built from TRBV28 and TRBJ2-5; 7 bases match TRBD2. This CDR3 has 15 amino acids. The ends lost 6 bases at V and 5 bases at J; junction bases unmatched: 12. Germline V lookup: CDR1 MDHEN, CDR2 SYDVKM. The CDR3 region has the DNA TGTGCCAGCAGCGATAGACTAGCAAGGGATGAGACCCAGTACTTC. Its translation: CASSDRLARDETQYF.

The table lists this clonotype with many counts. The chain carries TRBV7-8 and TRBJ1-1; D possibly corresponds to TRBD1 (6 bases). CDR1 and CDR2 (germline): SGHVS, FQNEAQ. V dropped 4 bases and J dropped 2 bases, with 11 bases sitting between them. The CDR3 runs 14 residues. CDR3 loop: CASSSTGTNTEAFF. As DNA, the CDR3 is TGTGCCAGCAGCTCAACAGGGACCAACACTGAAGCTTTCTTT.

This clonotype was observed a few times. Here the CDR3 DNA reads TGCGCCAGCAGCCAAGCCCCGGGACGGGAAGAGACCCAGTACTTC. It specifies CASSQAPGREETQYF. The rearrangement joins TRBV4-3 to TRBJ2-5; D tentatively reads TRBD1 or TRBD2 (5 bases each). Germline V gene lookup returns CDR1 LGHNA and CDR2 YSLEER. This CDR3 contains 15 residues. Trimming removed 1 base from V and 3 bases from J, with 12 bases in between.

This rearrangement joins TRBV12-3 or TRBV12-4 to TRBJ2-1; TRBD1 matches 8 bases. This CDR3 comprises 15 residues. The V segment lost 1 base and the J segment 5 bases; nucleotides outside the gene matches: 4. This CDR3 reads CASSLVGTGDNEQFF. CDR3 sequence (DNA): TGTGCCAGCAGTTTAGTAGGGACAGGCGACAATGAGCAGTTCTTC.

There are a few counts of this clonotype. This sequence joins TRBV6-5 and TRBJ1-1; D is possibly TRBD1 (5 bases). Germline CDR1 is MNHEY and CDR2 is SVGAGI. Trimming removed 2 bases from V and 7 bases from J, with 11 bases in between. This CDR3 has 13 amino acids. CDR3 amino acids: CASSYPQGGEAFF. The CDR3 coding sequence is TGTGCCAGCAGTTACCCCCAGGGCGGTGAAGCTTTCTTT.

The chain joins TRBV11-2 to TRBJ1-2; D unresolved. Trimming took 7 bases from V and 2 from J, leaving 14 bases between them. The CDR3 runs 14 residues. Germline V gives CDR1 SGHAT, CDR2 FQNNGV. The DNA for the CDR3 is TGTGCCAGCACCCCCGGCAGGACGAACTATGGCTACACCTTC. This encodes CASTPGRTNYGYTF.